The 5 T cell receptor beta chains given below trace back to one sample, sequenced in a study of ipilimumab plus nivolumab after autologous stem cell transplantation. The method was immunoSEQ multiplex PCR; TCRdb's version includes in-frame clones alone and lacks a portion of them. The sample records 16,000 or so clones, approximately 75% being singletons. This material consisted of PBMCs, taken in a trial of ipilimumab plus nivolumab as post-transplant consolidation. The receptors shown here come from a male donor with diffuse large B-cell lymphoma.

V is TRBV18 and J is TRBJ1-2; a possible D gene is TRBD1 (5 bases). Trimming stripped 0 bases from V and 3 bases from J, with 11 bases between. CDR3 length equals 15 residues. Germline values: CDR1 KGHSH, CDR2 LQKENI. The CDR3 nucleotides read TGTGCCAGCTCACCACCGGCAGGGTGGGACTATGGCTACACCTTC. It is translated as CASSPPAGWDYGYTF.

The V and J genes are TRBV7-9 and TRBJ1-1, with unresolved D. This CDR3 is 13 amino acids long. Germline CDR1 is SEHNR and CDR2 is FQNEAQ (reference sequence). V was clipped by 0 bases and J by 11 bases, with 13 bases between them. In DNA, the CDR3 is TGTGCCAGCAGCTTAGCCCACAGTACCCACGCTTTCTTT. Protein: CASSLAHSTHAFF.

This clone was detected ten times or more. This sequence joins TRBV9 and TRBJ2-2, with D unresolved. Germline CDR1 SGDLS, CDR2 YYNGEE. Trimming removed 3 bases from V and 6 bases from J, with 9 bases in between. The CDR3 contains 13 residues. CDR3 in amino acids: CASSADKPGELFF. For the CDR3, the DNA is TGTGCCAGCAGCGCCGACAAGCCCGGGGAGCTGTTTTTT.

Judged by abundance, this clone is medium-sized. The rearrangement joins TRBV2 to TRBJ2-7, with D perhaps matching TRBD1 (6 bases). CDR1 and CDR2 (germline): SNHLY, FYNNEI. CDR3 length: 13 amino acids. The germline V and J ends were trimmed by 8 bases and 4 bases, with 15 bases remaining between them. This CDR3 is CASEQGSGYEQYF. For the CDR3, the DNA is TGTGCCAGCGAACAGGGATCGGGGTACGAGCAGTACTTC.

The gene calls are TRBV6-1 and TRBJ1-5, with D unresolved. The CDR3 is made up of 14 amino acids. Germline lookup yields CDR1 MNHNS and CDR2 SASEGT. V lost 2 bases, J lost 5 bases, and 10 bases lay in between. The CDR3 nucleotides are TGTGCCAGCAGTGAATATGTCCACTATCAGCCCCAGCATTTT. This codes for CASSEYVHYQPQHF.